This T cell receptor beta chain was retrieved from a study of cytomegalovirus exposure and HLA in healthy donors. This PCR relied on a set of 60 Vbeta primers and 13 Jbeta primers. TCRdb keeps only in-frame clones here, not all; method: immunoSEQ multiplex PCR. The data hold 60,000 to 85,000 clones, with 60% to 85% observed a single time. This clone occurred a few times. V was cut by 3 bases and J by 1 base, with 9 bases left in between. Germline V CDR1 and CDR2: KGHSH, LQKENI. The CDR3 is 15 amino acids. The specimen sequenced was PBMCs. The TCR sequence derives from a man between 40 and 49 years old in good health and CMV-seronegative. This chain links TRBV18 with TRBJ2-2; tentative D call: TRBD1 (6 bases). Here the CDR3 DNA reads TGTGCCAGCTCACCGGACAGACAGAACACCGGGGAGCTGTTTTTT. It translates to CASSPDRQNTGELFF.